These 3 T cell receptor beta chains were sequenced from one sample in a study of PD-L1 blockade in urothelial cancer. TCRdb's copy holds only in-frame clones and misses some; the assay was immunoSEQ multiplex PCR. The sample gives 75,000 to 100,000 clones, 83% of which show up once; under 8.5% is in the top ten. The sample's time point: peripheral blood 6 weeks after treatment start. The starting material was PBMCs, obtained around atezolizumab (anti-PD-L1) treatment. The receptors stem from a man aged 70-80 years with urothelial cancer.

This rearrangement joins TRBV6-4 to TRBJ2-7; D call uncertain. CDR3 length equals 14 residues. The germline gives CDR1 MRHNA, CDR2 SNTAGT. Trimming left V 2 bases short and J 4 bases short, with 12 bases between. The CDR3 sequence: CASSDIRVWYEQYF. CDR3 coding DNA: TGTGCCAGCAGTGACATTCGGGTTTGGTACGAGCAGTACTTC.

This sequence joins TRBV6-4 and TRBJ2-2; 9 bases are shared with TRBD2. V lost 2 bases, J lost 7 bases, and 8 bases stayed unmatched. CDR1 and CDR2 (germline): MRHNA, SNTAGT. The CDR3 contains 16 residues. CDR3 nucleotide sequence: TGTGCCAGCAGTGACGTGGCTAGCGGGAACGGCGGGGAGCTGTTTTTT. Its translation is CASSDVASGNGGELFF.

The J gene is TRBJ1-1, the V gene TRBV28, with D unclear. This CDR3 contains 11 residues. Trimming shortened V by 6 bases and J by 7 bases, and 9 bases separated the two germline ends. Germline V gene data show CDR1 as MDHEN and CDR2 as SYDVKM. In DNA form, the CDR3 reads TGTGCCAGCAGGAGGTACGGTGAAGCTTTCTTT. This encodes CASRRYGEAFF.